Below are 18 T cell receptor beta chains sequenced from a single sample in a study of cytomegalovirus exposure and HLA in healthy donors. Both 60 Vbeta primers and 13 Jbeta primers went into the PCR. Assay used: immunoSEQ multiplex PCR; TCRdb lists only in-frame clones, some missing. The sample has approximately 210,000 clones, around 79% seen once; the top ten hold less than 2%. The source material was PBMCs. These receptors were obtained from a girl aged 10-17 years in good health and CMV-seropositive.

The V call is TRBV2, the J call TRBJ1-2, with 7 bases aligning to TRBD1. The CDR3 covers 14 residues. Germline CDR1 and CDR2: SNHLY and FYNNEI. The J segment lost 8 bases and the V segment lost 0 bases, leaving 6 bases of the junction unmatched. The CDR3 region has the DNA TGTGCCAGCAGTGAAGCGAAGGGGGCTCGAGGCTACACCTTC. As protein: CASSEAKGARGYTF.

V is TRBV9 and J is TRBJ2-5; weak D call: TRBD1 (5 bases). Germline V gives CDR1 SGDLS, CDR2 YYNGEE. The CDR3 spans 15 residues. V was shortened by 0 bases and J by 2 bases, with 11 bases between the two germline ends. CDR3 amino acids: CASSVAQDVQETQYF. DNA for the CDR3: TGTGCCAGCAGCGTAGCACAGGATGTACAAGAGACCCAGTACTTC.

The chain combines TRBV19 with TRBJ2-7, with D tentatively TRBD1 (5 bases). V was pared by 6 bases and J by 7 bases, with 13 bases between. From germline, CDR1 is LNHDA and CDR2 SQIVND (reference sequence). There are 12 residues in the CDR3. CDR3 nucleotide sequence: TGTGCCAGTAGGCAGGGCTCTCGGGAGCAGTACTTC. It is translated as CASRQGSREQYF.

V usage is TRBV7-2 and J usage is TRBJ1-2, with D hard to call. In germline, CDR1 is SGHTA, CDR2 FQGNSA. The V and J ends lost 2 bases and 6 bases respectively, with 13 bases between them. The CDR3 totals 14 residues. The CDR3 DNA follows: TGTGCCAGCAGCTTACTTGGCAGTATCAATGGCTACACCTTC. Encoded protein: CASSLLGSINGYTF.

This clone has just a few counts. The rearrangement joins TRBV7-9 to TRBJ1-2; no clear D. The CDR3 covers 12 residues. Trimming took off 5 bases at V and 4 bases at J, with 8 bases between the two ends. Germline CDR1 is SEHNR and CDR2 is FQNEAQ (reference sequence). CDR3 bases: TGTGCCAGCAGCGTTAACATCTATGGCTACACCTTC. Residues: CASSVNIYGYTF.

This chain links TRBV9 with TRBJ1-5; no firm D call. Trimming removed 4 bases at V and 8 bases at J, with 13 bases between. The length of the CDR3 is 13 residues. Germline V lookup: CDR1 SGDLS, CDR2 YYNGEE. The CDR3 nucleotides are TGTGCCAGCAGCCCTATGTGGGGAGAGCCCCAGCATTTT. As protein: CASSPMWGEPQHF.

The genes are TRBV19 and TRBJ1-4; tentative D call: TRBD1 (5 bases). Looked up from germline, CDR1 is LNHDA and CDR2 is SQIVND (reference sequence). V was clipped by 3 bases and J by 14 bases, with 22 bases between them. The CDR3 spans 15 residues. CDR3 residues: CASSIFGRAPNNLFF. The CDR3 bases are TGTGCCAGTAGTATCTTCGGCAGGGCCCCGAATAATCTGTTTTTT.

CDR3 region: CASSLPGGNYEQYF. The CDR3, as DNA: TGTGCCAGCAGCTTGCCAGGGGGAAACTACGAGCAGTACTTC. The rearrangement joins TRBV5-4 to TRBJ2-7; 7 bases line up with TRBD1. After removal of 1 base from V and 3 bases from J, the junction contained 4 bases not matched to a gene. The germline gives CDR1 SGHNT, CDR2 YYREEE (reference sequence). The CDR3 has 14 residues.

This chain uses TRBV2 with TRBJ1-5, with 7 bases that match TRBD1. Germline V gene data show CDR1 as SNHLY and CDR2 as FYNNEI. V was clipped by 8 bases and J by 11 bases; unmatched bases: 12. The CDR3 spans 13 residues. The CDR3 DNA is TGTGCCAGCGGTCAGGGGGTCAATGTGGCCCAGCATTTT. It encodes CASGQGVNVAQHF. The complete variable domain, with remaining parts taken from reference TRBV2 and TRBJ1-5, reads EPEVTQTPSHQVTQMGQEVILRCVPISNHLYFYWYRQILGQKVEFLVSFYNNEISEKSEIFDDQFSVERPDGSNFTLKIRSTKLEDSAMYFCASGQGVNVAQHFGDGTRLSIL.

This chain links TRBV6-1 with TRBJ1-4; 9 nucleotides agree with TRBD1. V was pared by 8 bases and J by 8 bases, with 3 bases of the junction left unmatched. This CDR3 region has 12 residues. Germline CDR1 is MNHNS and CDR2 is SASEGT. The CDR3 bases are TGTGCCAGCGGGACAGGGAAAGAAAAACTGTTTTTT. Amino acids: CASGTGKEKLFF.

V is TRBV11-2 and J is TRBJ1-3; D not certain. Germline values: CDR1 SGHAT, CDR2 FQNNGV. The CDR3 sequence is 12 residues long. V lost 3 bases, J lost 7 bases, and 7 bases lay in between. This CDR3 reads CASSFSGNTIYF. The CDR3 coding sequence is TGTGCCAGCAGCTTTTCGGGGAACACCATATATTTT.

The chain has TRBV2 and TRBJ1-5; 7 nucleotides match TRBD1. CDR1 and CDR2 (germline): SNHLY, FYNNEI. The trim removed 6 bases at V and 5 bases at J, leaving 4 bases unmatched. The CDR3 has 13 residues. The CDR3 DNA reads as TGTGCCAGCAGCGGGGACAGCTATCAGCCCCAGCATTTT. Translated, it gives CASSGDSYQPQHF.

Here the CDR3 reads CATSRPVAGLGTDTQYF. The CDR3 DNA follows: TGTGCCACCAGCAGACCCGTAGCGGGGTTAGGGACAGATACGCAGTATTTT. The chain carries TRBV15 and TRBJ2-3; the match to TRBD2 covers 8 bases. J gave up 3 bases and V 2 bases, and 10 bases lay outside the gene matches. The CDR3 length is 17 residues. Germline-derived CDR1 and CDR2 are LNHNV and YYDKDF (reference sequence).

This chain uses TRBV7-6 with TRBJ1-6; 7 bases are a match to TRBD1. V trimming: 2 bases; J trimming: 11 bases; junction bases outside the gene matches: 6. Germline loops: CDR1 SGHVS, CDR2 FNYEAQ. The CDR3 is 14 residues long. Written as DNA, the CDR3 is TGTGCCAGCAGCTTACAGGGGGAGACGCCACCCCTCCACTTT. As protein: CASSLQGETPPLHF.

V and J are TRBV5-8 and TRBJ1-5; 7 bases are a match to TRBD1. Germline trimming cut 2 bases from V and 6 bases from J; bases unmatched to any gene: 5. The germline gives CDR1 SGHTS, CDR2 YDEGEE. The CDR3 is 14 residues long. CDR3 in DNA: TGTGCCAGCAGCTTCGCAGGGGGAAGTCAGCCCCAGCATTTT. Translating it yields CASSFAGGSQPQHF.

The rearrangement joins TRBV6-1 to TRBJ1-4; 10 bases match TRBD1. Germline V gene sequence: CDR1 MNHNS, CDR2 SASEGT. The CDR3 is 17 residues long. V shed 0 bases, J shed 6 bases, and the junction held 7 bases outside the gene matches. The CDR3 bases are TGTGCCAGCAGTGAAGCTCTTAGGGGGACAGGGGATGAAAAACTGTTTTTT. It codes for CASSEALRGTGDEKLFF.

This clone was seen a single time. The rearrangement joins TRBV11-2 to TRBJ1-5; 7 bases are shared with TRBD1. In germline, CDR1 is SGHAT, CDR2 FQNNGV. V dropped 3 bases and J dropped 0; count of bases not matched to a gene: 11. This CDR3 comprises 18 residues. Here the CDR3 reads CASSFDTGTVNSNQPQHF. CDR3 DNA sequence: TGTGCCAGCAGCTTTGATACCGGGACAGTAAATAGCAATCAGCCCCAGCATTTT.

This sequence joins TRBV5-1 and TRBJ1-4, with D perhaps matching TRBD1 (6 bases). The CDR3 is made up of 16 amino acids. Trimming shortened V by 2 bases and J by 4 bases, and 15 bases separated the two germline ends. Germline CDR1 reads SGHRS; CDR2 reads YFSETQ. CDR3 coding DNA: TGCGCCAGCAGCTTCGGACAGCCCAACGTTAATGAAAAACTGTTTTTT. This sequence encodes CASSFGQPNVNEKLFF.